This T cell receptor beta chain originates from a study of blood T cell repertoires in COVID-19. About the research overall: Sample material is recorded as cDNA or gDNA derived from T cells, B-cell-depleted T cells, or PBMCs.

Sequencing used immunoSEQ multiplex PCR; TCRdb keeps in-frame clones, though not all of them. This table has under 500,000 clones, nearly 90% appearing once. The V end lost 5 bases, the J end lost 4 bases, and 18 bases lay between the germline ends. Per the germline V gene, CDR1 is LGHDT and CDR2 is YNNKEL (reference sequence). The CDR3 loop spans 16 amino acids. This sequence originates from a woman in her late teens or twenties with acute COVID-19. This sequence joins TRBV3-1 (or the pseudogene TRBV3-2) and TRBJ1-3; D call uncertain. The sample comprised PBMCs or T cells enriched from blood (not recorded which). The chain's CDR3 is CASSTSERARGNTIYF. CDR3 nucleotides: TGTGCCAGCAGCACCAGCGAGAGGGCGAGAGGAAACACCATATATTTT.